The clone carrying this T cell receptor (beta chain) was counted ten times or more. The sample belongs to a study of tumor-infiltrating lymphocytes in primary liver carcinoma. The template, approximately 500 ng total RNA, yielded TCR beta cDNA made with a constant-region primer. Libraries of TCR beta came from three nested multiplex PCR rounds with slightly modified ARM-PCR. TRBV1-TRBV30 forward and Cbeta reverse primers drove the first two roughly 10-cycle rounds. Via MiXCR, TCRdb re-called the multiplex PCR reads, giving one row per CDR3 protein. This sample has 300,000 to 350,000 distinct CDR3 sequences, with around three fifths found just once. The study extracted blood RNA from unsorted whole blood and also extracted germline DNA. This CDR3 is built from 15 residues. CDR1 is LGHNA, CDR2 YSLEER, per germline. The V segment lost 2 bases and the J segment 2 bases; nucleotides outside the gene matches: 6.

This clonotype was sampled from a woman aged 25 to 45 with primary liver carcinoma and hepatitis B virus infection. The sample taken for sequencing was peripheral blood. The chain joins TRBV4-3 to TRBJ2-7; 7 bases align to TRBD1. The CDR3 loop reads CASSQIFDRAYEQYF. CDR3 DNA: TGCGCCAGCAGCCAAATATTTGACAGGGCCTACGAGCAGTACTTC.